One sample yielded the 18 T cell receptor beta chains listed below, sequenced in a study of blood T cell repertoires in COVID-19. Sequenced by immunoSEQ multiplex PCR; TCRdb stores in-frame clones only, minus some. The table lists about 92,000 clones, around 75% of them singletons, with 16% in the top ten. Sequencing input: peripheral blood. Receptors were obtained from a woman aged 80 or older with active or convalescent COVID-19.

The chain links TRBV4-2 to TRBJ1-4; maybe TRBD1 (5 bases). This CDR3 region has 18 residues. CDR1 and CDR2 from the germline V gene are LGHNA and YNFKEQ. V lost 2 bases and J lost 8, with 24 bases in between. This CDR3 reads CASSQKAPQGLEGEKLFF. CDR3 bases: TGTGCCAGCAGCCAAAAGGCCCCTCAGGGACTGGAGGGGGAAAAACTGTTTTTT.

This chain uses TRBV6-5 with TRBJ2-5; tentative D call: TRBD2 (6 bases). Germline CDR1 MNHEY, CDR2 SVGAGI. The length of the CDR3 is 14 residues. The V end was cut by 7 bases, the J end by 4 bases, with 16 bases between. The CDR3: CASTGGMGGETQYF. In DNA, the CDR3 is TGTGCCAGCACCGGCGGGATGGGAGGAGAGACCCAGTACTTC.

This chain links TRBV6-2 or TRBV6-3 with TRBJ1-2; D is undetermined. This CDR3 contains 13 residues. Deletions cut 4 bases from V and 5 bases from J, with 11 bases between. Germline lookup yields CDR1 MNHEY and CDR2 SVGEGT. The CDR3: CASSSTSEYGYTF. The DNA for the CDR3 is TGTGCCAGCAGTTCGACTTCAGAATATGGCTACACCTTC.

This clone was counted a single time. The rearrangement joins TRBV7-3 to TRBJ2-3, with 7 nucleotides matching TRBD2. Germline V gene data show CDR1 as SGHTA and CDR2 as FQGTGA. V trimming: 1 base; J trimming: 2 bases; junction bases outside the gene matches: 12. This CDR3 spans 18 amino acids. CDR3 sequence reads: CASSLKGAGVRATDTQYF. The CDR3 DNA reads TGTGCCAGCAGCTTAAAAGGTGCGGGAGTGAGGGCCACAGATACGCAGTATTTT.

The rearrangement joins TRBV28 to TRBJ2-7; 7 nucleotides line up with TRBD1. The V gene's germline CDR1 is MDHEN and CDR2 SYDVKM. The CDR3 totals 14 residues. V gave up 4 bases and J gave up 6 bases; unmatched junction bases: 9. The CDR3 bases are TGTGCCAGCAGTTCCCTAGGGGGCTCGAGCGAGCAGTACTTC. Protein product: CASSSLGGSSEQYF.

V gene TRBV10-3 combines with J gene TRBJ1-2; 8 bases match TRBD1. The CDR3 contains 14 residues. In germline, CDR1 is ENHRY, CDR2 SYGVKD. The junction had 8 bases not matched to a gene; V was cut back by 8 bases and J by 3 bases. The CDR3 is CAIASGTGYYGYTF. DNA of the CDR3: TGTGCCATCGCCTCCGGGACAGGATACTATGGCTACACCTTC.

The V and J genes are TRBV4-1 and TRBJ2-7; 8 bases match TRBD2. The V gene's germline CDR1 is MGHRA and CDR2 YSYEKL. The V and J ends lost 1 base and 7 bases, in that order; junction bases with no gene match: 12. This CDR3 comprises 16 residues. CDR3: CASSQGLAGGVREQYF. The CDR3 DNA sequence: TGCGCCAGCAGCCAAGGGCTCGCGGGAGGAGTGAGGGAGCAGTACTTC.

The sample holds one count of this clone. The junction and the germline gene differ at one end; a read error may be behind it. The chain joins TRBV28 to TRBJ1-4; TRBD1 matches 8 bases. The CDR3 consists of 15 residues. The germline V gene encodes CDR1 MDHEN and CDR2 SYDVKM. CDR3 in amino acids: CASSSGGQGDDFGQF. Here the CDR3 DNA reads TGTGCCAGCAGTTCGGGAGGACAGGGCGACGACTTTGGCCAATTT.

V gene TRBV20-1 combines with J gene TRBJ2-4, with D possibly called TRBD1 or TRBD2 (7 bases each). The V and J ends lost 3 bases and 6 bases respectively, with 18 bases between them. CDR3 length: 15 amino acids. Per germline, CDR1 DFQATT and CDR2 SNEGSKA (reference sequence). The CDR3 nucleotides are TGCAGTGCTAGTGACAGGGAGGGGTCGGTAAACATTCAGTACTTC. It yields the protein CSASDREGSVNIQYF.

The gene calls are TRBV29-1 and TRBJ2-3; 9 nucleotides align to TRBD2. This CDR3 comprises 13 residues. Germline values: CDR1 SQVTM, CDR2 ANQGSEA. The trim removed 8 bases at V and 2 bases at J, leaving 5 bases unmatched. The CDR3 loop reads CSQAGGYTDTQYF. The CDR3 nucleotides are TGCAGCCAAGCGGGGGGTTACACAGATACGCAGTATTTT.

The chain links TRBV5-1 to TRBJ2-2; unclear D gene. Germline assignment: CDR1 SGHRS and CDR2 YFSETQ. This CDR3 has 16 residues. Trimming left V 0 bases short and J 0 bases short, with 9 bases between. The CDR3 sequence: CASSLEAGTNTGELFF. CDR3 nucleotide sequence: TGCGCCAGCAGCTTGGAGGCAGGAACGAACACCGGGGAGCTGTTTTTT.

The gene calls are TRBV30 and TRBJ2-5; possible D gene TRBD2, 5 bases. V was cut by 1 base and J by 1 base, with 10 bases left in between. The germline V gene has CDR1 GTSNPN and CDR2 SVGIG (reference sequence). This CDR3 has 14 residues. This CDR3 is CAWSASGIQETQYF. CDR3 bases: TGTGCCTGGAGTGCCTCCGGGATCCAAGAGACCCAGTACTTC.

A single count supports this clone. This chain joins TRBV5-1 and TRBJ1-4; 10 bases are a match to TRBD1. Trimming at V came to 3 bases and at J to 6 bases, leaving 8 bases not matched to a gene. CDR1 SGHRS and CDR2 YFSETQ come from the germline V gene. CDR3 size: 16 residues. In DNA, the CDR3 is TGCGCCAGCAGCTCGAAACCGGGACAGGGGCATGAAAAACTGTTTTTT. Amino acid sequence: CASSSKPGQGHEKLFF.

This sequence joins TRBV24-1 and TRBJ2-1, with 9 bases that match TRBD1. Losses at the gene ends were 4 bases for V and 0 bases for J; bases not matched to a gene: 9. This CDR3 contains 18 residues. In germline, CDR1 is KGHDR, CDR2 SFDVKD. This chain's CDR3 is CATSDTPGTGSSYNEQFF. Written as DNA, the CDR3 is TGTGCCACCAGTGACACCCCGGGGACAGGGAGCTCCTACAATGAGCAGTTCTTC.

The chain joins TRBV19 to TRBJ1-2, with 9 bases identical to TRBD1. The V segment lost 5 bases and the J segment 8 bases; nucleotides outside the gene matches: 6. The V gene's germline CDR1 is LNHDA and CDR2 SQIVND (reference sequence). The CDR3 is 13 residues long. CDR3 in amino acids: CASSSRDREGYTF. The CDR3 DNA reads TGTGCCAGTAGTTCACGGGACAGGGAGGGCTACACCTTC.

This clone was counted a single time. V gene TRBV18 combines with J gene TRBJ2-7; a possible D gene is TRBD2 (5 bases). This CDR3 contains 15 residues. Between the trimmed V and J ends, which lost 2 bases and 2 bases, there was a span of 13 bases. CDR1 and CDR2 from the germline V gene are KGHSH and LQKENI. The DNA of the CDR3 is TGTGCCAGCTCACCAATGGCCGGGGTTCCCTACGAGCAGTACTTC. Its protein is CASSPMAGVPYEQYF.

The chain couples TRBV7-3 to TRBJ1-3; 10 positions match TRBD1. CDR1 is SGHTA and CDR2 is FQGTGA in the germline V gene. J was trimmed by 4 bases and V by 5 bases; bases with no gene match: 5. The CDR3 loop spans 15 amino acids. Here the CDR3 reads CASSPGQGYGNTIYF. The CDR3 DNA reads TGTGCCAGCAGCCCGGGACAGGGGTACGGAAACACCATATATTTT.

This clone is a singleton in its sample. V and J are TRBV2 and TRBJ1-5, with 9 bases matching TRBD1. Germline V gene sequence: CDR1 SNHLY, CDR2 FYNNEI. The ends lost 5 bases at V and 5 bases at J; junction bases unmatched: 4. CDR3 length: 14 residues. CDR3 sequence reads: CASSSDRGDQPQHF. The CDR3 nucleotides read TGTGCCAGCAGTTCGGACAGGGGTGATCAGCCCCAGCATTTT.